Below, 14 T cell receptor beta chains from the same sample are listed, as sequenced in a study of T cells after yellow fever vaccination. TCRdb redid the calling of the 5' RACE reads with MiXCR, one entry per CDR3 protein. The data show fewer than 500,000 distinct CDR3 sequences, 18% seen once. Material: PBMCs, obtained before the yellow fever booster vaccination. The source is a man between 18 and 29 years old who received the YFV17D yellow fever vaccine.

In its sample, this clonotype was seen a few times. J is TRBJ2-2 and V is TRBV29-1; D perhaps matches TRBD2 (6 bases). The V gene's germline CDR1 is SQVTM and CDR2 ANQGSEA. This CDR3 spans 11 amino acids. The ends were cut back, 3 bases at V and 7 bases at J, with 6 bases in the middle. The CDR3 reads CSVEGGGELFF. The DNA of the CDR3 is TGCAGCGTTGAGGGAGGCGGGGAGCTGTTTTTT.

In its sample, this clonotype was seen a few times. The rearrangement joins TRBV2 to TRBJ2-7, with D tentatively TRBD1 (6 bases). Trimming stripped 6 bases from V and 2 bases from J, with 8 bases between. CDR1 and CDR2 (germline): SNHLY, FYNNEI. This CDR3 has 12 amino acids. The CDR3, as DNA: TGTGCCAGCAGAGGACAGACCTACGAGCAGTACGTC. This translates into CASRGQTYEQYV.

This clonotype was counted between two and nine times. The chain recombines TRBV12-3 or TRBV12-4 with TRBJ2-4; D is ambiguous. This CDR3 has 15 amino acids. V was cut by 3 bases and J by 1 base, with 10 bases left in between. This CDR3 is CASSLLFIAKNIQYF. The CDR3 coding sequence is TGTGCCAGCAGTTTGTTGTTCATTGCCAAAAACATTCAGTACTTC.

The V call is TRBV18, the J call TRBJ2-5, with 8 bases that match TRBD1. The junction had 6 bases not matched to a gene; V was cut back by 1 base and J by 2 bases. There are 16 residues in the CDR3. CDR1 is KGHSH and CDR2 is LQKENI in the germline V gene. CDR3 coding DNA: TGTGCCAGCTCACCACAGGGACAGGTAGTACAAGAGACCCAGTACTTC. Translation: CASSPQGQVVQETQYF.

There are a few counts of this clonotype. J is TRBJ2-1 and V is TRBV4-1, with TRBD2 matching over 9 bases. This CDR3 comprises 19 residues. Unmatched junction bases numbered 13, after V lost 4 bases and J lost 0 bases. Germline CDR1 is MGHRA and CDR2 is YSYEKL. The CDR3: CASSPGGTSYFSSYNEQFF. The CDR3 region has the DNA TGCGCCAGCAGCCCGGGCGGGACTAGCTATTTTAGCTCCTACAATGAGCAGTTCTTC.

This clonotype has more than one count but fewer than ten. The V gene is TRBV24-1, the J gene TRBJ1-5; D remains unclear. Germline values: CDR1 KGHDR, CDR2 SFDVKD. The germline V and J ends were trimmed by 7 bases and 0 bases, with 3 bases remaining between them. This CDR3 is built from 12 residues. For the CDR3, the DNA is TGTGCCACCAGCGATAGCAATCAGCCCCAGCATTTT. Translating it yields CATSDSNQPQHF.

This rearrangement joins TRBV6-1 to TRBJ2-7; the match to TRBD2 covers 15 bases. V lost 3 bases to trimming and J lost 5 bases; unmatched junction nucleotides: 2. Germline V gene data show CDR1 as MNHNS and CDR2 as SASEGT. The CDR3 has 15 residues. CDR3 sequence: CASSDGTSGGHEQYF. DNA for the CDR3: TGTGCCAGCAGTGATGGGACTAGCGGGGGGCACGAGCAGTACTTC.

V gene TRBV20-1 combines with J gene TRBJ2-3, with TRBD2 identical over 15 bases. V shed 0 bases, J shed 7 bases, and the junction held 2 bases outside the gene matches. This CDR3 region has 15 residues. Germline CDR1 is DFQATT and CDR2 is SNEGSKA (reference sequence). In DNA form, the CDR3 reads TGCAGTGCTAGAGAAGGGACTAGCGGGGGGTATACGCAGTATTTT. Translation: CSAREGTSGGYTQYF.

CDR3 residues: CASRDRGAQPNTGELFF. CDR3 sequence (DNA): TGTGCCAGCAGGGACAGGGGGGCCCAACCGAACACCGGGGAGCTGTTTTTT. J is TRBJ2-2 and V is TRBV2; 10 positions agree with TRBD1. With 6 bases clipped from V and 0 bases from J, the junction kept 7 bases outside the gene matches. Per germline, CDR1 SNHLY and CDR2 FYNNEI. The CDR3 sequence is 17 residues long.

The rearrangement links TRBV20-1 to TRBJ1-3; no reliable D call. There are 12 residues in the CDR3. CDR1 and CDR2 (germline): DFQATT, SNEGSKA (reference sequence). Trimming cost V 5 bases and J 3 bases, with 8 bases left between them. The CDR3 region has the DNA TGCAGTGCTGAAACGGATGGAAACACCATATATTTT. Its translation is CSAETDGNTIYF.

This rearrangement joins TRBV7-9 to TRBJ2-3, with no clear D. The germline V and J ends were trimmed by 5 bases and 4 bases, with 7 bases remaining between them. This CDR3 has 12 amino acids. Germline lookup yields CDR1 SEHNR and CDR2 FQNEAQ (reference sequence). The CDR3 sequence: CASSISADTQYF. The DNA of the CDR3 is TGTGCCAGCAGCATATCCGCAGATACGCAGTATTTT.

This clonotype was counted a few times. The V call is TRBV5-1, the J call TRBJ2-5; 9 bases are a match to TRBD1. The CDR3 spans 14 residues. The germline V gene encodes CDR1 SGHRS and CDR2 YFSETQ. V was pared by 7 bases and J by 5 bases, with 9 bases of the junction left unmatched. CDR3 bases: TGCGCCAGCTCACCAACAGGGGGCGGGGAGACCCAGTACTTC. It encodes CASSPTGGGETQYF.

In its sample, this clonotype was seen a few times. V usage is TRBV6-5 and J usage is TRBJ1-5; D unresolved. The CDR3 has 13 amino acids. V gave up 0 bases and J gave up 7 bases, with 7 bases separating them. Germline CDR1 MNHEY, CDR2 SVGAGI. The CDR3 spells CASSYSANQPQHF. The CDR3 DNA sequence: TGTGCCAGCAGTTACTCGGCAAACCAGCCCCAGCATTTT.

This sequence joins TRBV4-3 and TRBJ2-4, with D unresolved. The CDR3 extends over 15 amino acids. Trimming took 1 base from V and 0 from J, leaving 7 bases between them. Germline V gene sequence: CDR1 LGHNA, CDR2 YSLEER. The CDR3 region is CASSQGSGAKNIQYF. The CDR3 DNA sequence: TGCGCCAGCAGCCAAGGATCGGGAGCCAAAAACATTCAGTACTTC.